The T cell receptor beta chain under discussion was sequenced for a study of blood T cell repertoires in COVID-19. As for the study in general: Acute-phase and convalescent COVID-19 samples originated in the United States, Italy and Spain. T cells, B-cell-depleted T cells, or PBMCs provided the cDNA or gDNA that served as material.

Original methodology: Nucleated cell counts were estimated from reference gene primer amplification. TCRdb keeps only in-frame clones here, not all; method: immunoSEQ multiplex PCR. The DNA gave D and trimming, while V, J and clone size come from that table. The data contain some 69,000 clones, roughly 76% of them singletons. This clone was recorded once. The CDR3 spans 16 residues. V lost 5 bases to trimming and J lost 7 bases; unmatched junction nucleotides: 12. Germline V CDR1 and CDR2: SGHTA, FQGNSA. The rearrangement links TRBV7-2 to TRBJ2-1; TRBD2 agrees at 9 bases. The sequence derives from a woman aged 70-85 years with acute or convalescent COVID-19. The sequenced sample consisted of peripheral blood. In nucleotides, the CDR3 is TGTGCCAGCAGCCGGGGAGGCGGGAGGGCCCGGAATGAGCAGTTCTTC. Protein: CASSRGGGRARNEQFF. Looking up the rest from reference TRBV7-2 and TRBJ2-1 gives the full variable domain: GAGVSQSPSNKVTEKGKDVELRCDPISGHTALYWYRQSLGQGLEFLIYFQGNSAPDKSGLPSDRFSAERTGGSVSTLTIQRTQQEDSAVYLCASSRGGGRARNEQFFGPGTRLTVL.